The 16 T cell receptor beta chains given below trace back to one sample, sequenced in a study of neurological immune-mediated disorders. TCRdb analysed the 5' RACE reads with MiXCR anew, one entry per CDR3 protein. The repertoire has around 50,000 distinct CDR3 sequences, roughly 15% of them found once; the top ten carry roughly 4.4%. The sample taken for sequencing was PBMCs. All receptors come from a man aged 60 to 75 in good health.

At least ten counts were recorded for this clonotype. The genes are TRBV5-1 and TRBJ2-7, with D uncertain. The germline V gene has CDR1 SGHRS and CDR2 YFSETQ. CDR3 length: 12 residues. V was clipped by 0 bases and J by 10 bases, with 11 bases between them. For the CDR3, the DNA is TGCGCCAGCAGCTTGGACCGTGCTAGACAGTACTTC. Protein sequence: CASSLDRARQYF.

This clonotype was counted at least ten times. V usage is TRBV15 and J usage is TRBJ2-3, with 7 bases that match TRBD2. The ends lost 4 bases at V and 0 bases at J; junction bases unmatched: 4. Germline CDR1 reads LNHNV; CDR2 reads YYDKDF (reference sequence). This CDR3 spans 15 amino acids. This CDR3 is CATSKREGSTDTQYF. As DNA, the CDR3 is TGTGCCACCAGCAAAAGGGAGGGTAGCACAGATACGCAGTATTTT.

There are many counts of this clonotype. The V gene is TRBV4-3, the J gene TRBJ1-1, with 9 bases aligning to TRBD1. V trimming: 3 bases; J trimming: 1 base; junction bases outside the gene matches: 9. In germline, CDR1 is LGHNA, CDR2 YSLEER. The CDR3 has 17 amino acids. CDR3 nucleotides: TGCGCCAGCAGCCAGGGACAGGGAATGGTAGGGAACACTGAAGCTTTCTTT. It is translated as CASSQGQGMVGNTEAFF.

This clonotype has at least ten counts. The chain couples TRBV5-6 to TRBJ2-5, with 8 nucleotides matching TRBD1. The germline V gene has CDR1 SGHDT and CDR2 YYEEEE. The CDR3 has 13 amino acids. J was trimmed by 10 bases and V by 4 bases; bases with no gene match: 9. The CDR3 region is CASSRGQGIYQYF. CDR3 in DNA: TGTGCCAGCAGCAGAGGACAGGGAATCTACCAGTACTTC.

This clonotype occurred many times. The gene calls are TRBV18 and TRBJ2-3, with D maybe TRBD1 (5 bases). Trimming left V 6 bases short and J 4 bases short, with 14 bases between. The CDR3 sequence is 14 residues long. Germline CDR1 KGHSH, CDR2 LQKENI. CDR3 residues: CASSFGLGPDTQYF. The DNA for the CDR3 is TGTGCCAGCTCCTTCGGTCTGGGGCCAGATACGCAGTATTTT.

This clonotype came up many times. The chain couples TRBV20-1 to TRBJ2-7, with no clear D. Looked up from germline, CDR1 is DFQATT and CDR2 is SNEGSKA (reference sequence). Trimming took off 2 bases at V and 0 bases at J, with 17 bases between the two ends. The CDR3 extends over 16 amino acids. The CDR3 DNA follows: TGCAGTGCTAGACTATACCCAGTTTCCAGCTCCTACGAGCAGTACTTC. This translates into CSARLYPVSSSYEQYF.

The chain recombines TRBV6-2 or TRBV6-3 with TRBJ2-1; D gene ambiguous. The germline V gene encodes CDR1 MNHEY and CDR2 SVGEGT. Trimming removed 3 bases from V and 5 bases from J, with 14 bases in between. This CDR3 is built from 15 residues. The chain's CDR3 is CASSYLNAKDNEQFF. The DNA of the CDR3 is TGTGCCAGCAGTTATCTGAACGCTAAAGACAATGAGCAGTTCTTC.

At least ten counts were recorded for this clonotype. The gene calls are TRBV5-6 and TRBJ2-5; D tentatively reads TRBD1 or TRBD2 (5 bases each). Germline assignment: CDR1 SGHDT and CDR2 YYEEEE. The CDR3 covers 14 residues. V was trimmed by 4 bases and J by 1 base, leaving 11 bases between them. CDR3 nucleotide sequence: TGTGCCAGCAGCGGCGACGGGACCCAAGAGACCCAGTACTTC. This gives the protein CASSGDGTQETQYF.

Only a few counts were recorded for this clonotype. The chain uses TRBV5-1 and TRBJ2-3; the D gene is possibly TRBD2 (5 bases). CDR1 and CDR2 (germline): SGHRS, YFSETQ. CDR3 length equals 15 residues. Trimming took off 2 bases at V and 0 bases at J, with 10 bases between the two ends. The CDR3 coding sequence is TGCGCCAGCAGCTTTCGAGGGCAGAGCACAGATACGCAGTATTTT. This sequence encodes CASSFRGQSTDTQYF.

There are many counts of this clonotype. This chain uses TRBV20-1 with TRBJ2-1; TRBD2 agrees at 8 bases. With 2 bases clipped from V and 12 bases from J, the junction kept 6 bases outside the gene matches. The CDR3 is 12 residues long. Germline lookup yields CDR1 DFQATT and CDR2 SNEGSKA (reference sequence). Here the CDR3 reads CSARHAAGGQFF. CDR3 DNA: TGCAGTGCTAGACACGCGGCGGGAGGGCAGTTCTTC.

In the case of this clonotype: A much more abundant neighbour one base away suggests this may be a read error. The chain employs TRBV5-5 and TRBJ2-3; 9 bases are shared with TRBD2. Germline V gene lookup returns CDR1 SGHKS and CDR2 YYEKEE (reference sequence). CDR3 length equals 18 residues. The CDR3 reads CANSLVTSGTWGTDTQYF. The CDR3 DNA reads as TGTGCCAACAGCCTAGTGACTAGCGGAACTTGGGGCACAGATACGCAGTATTTT.

In its sample, this clonotype was seen many times. The chain combines TRBV5-1 with TRBJ1-4; D is unclear. Germline lookup yields CDR1 SGHRS and CDR2 YFSETQ. Trimming left V 3 bases short and J 5 bases short, with 8 bases between. The CDR3 spans 13 residues. CDR3 nucleotide sequence: TGCGCCAGCAGCTCCGAGTCGAATGAAAAACTGTTTTTT. Its translation: CASSSESNEKLFF.

This clonotype was counted at least ten times. This chain uses TRBV4-1 with TRBJ1-1; D may be TRBD1 (5 bases). Trimming shortened V by 4 bases and J by 0 bases, and 9 bases separated the two germline ends. The CDR3 totals 14 residues. Germline V gene data show CDR1 as MGHRA and CDR2 as YSYEKL. CDR3: CASSPRALNTEAFF. The CDR3 DNA reads TGCGCCAGCAGCCCCAGGGCCCTGAACACTGAAGCTTTCTTT.

In this sample, this clonotype turned up many times. The chain uses TRBV5-1 and TRBJ2-7; 7 nucleotides line up with TRBD1. The germline V gene has CDR1 SGHRS and CDR2 YFSETQ. The CDR3 is 15 residues long. V lost 3 bases to trimming and J lost 4 bases; unmatched junction nucleotides: 10. The chain's CDR3 is CASSSRQGAPYEQYF. The CDR3 DNA follows: TGCGCCAGCAGCTCGCGACAGGGAGCACCTTACGAGCAGTACTTC. The variable domain in full, with the rest retrieved from reference TRBV5-1 and TRBJ2-7, is KAGVTQTPRYLIKTRGQQVTLSCSPISGHRSVSWYQQTPGQGLQFLFEYFSETQRNKGNFPGRFSGRQFSNSRSEMNVSTLELGDSALYLCASSSRQGAPYEQYFGPGTRLTVT.

The V call is TRBV7-6, the J call TRBJ2-3; 9 bases are a match to TRBD1. This CDR3 is 14 amino acids long. The ends lost 5 bases at V and 5 bases at J; junction bases unmatched: 5. Germline-derived CDR1 and CDR2 are SGHVS and FNYEAQ. The CDR3 is CASSPWTGEDTQYF. The CDR3 nucleotides are TGTGCCAGCAGCCCTTGGACAGGGGAAGATACGCAGTATTTT.

This clonotype was detected many times. The CDR3 DNA reads TGCGCCAGCAGCCAAGATCCGGGACAGGGGAGTCCTGAACACACTGAAGCTTTCTTT. Amino acid sequence: CASSQDPGQGSPEHTEAFF. The chain joins TRBV4-1 to TRBJ1-1; 10 bases fit TRBD1. V gave up 0 bases and J gave up 3 bases; unmatched junction bases: 13. The CDR3 is 19 residues long. Germline values: CDR1 MGHRA, CDR2 YSYEKL.